This T cell receptor (beta chain) was sequenced during a study of patients and donors after allogeneic stem cell transplantation. This CDR3 comprises 15 residues. The junction had 6 bases not matched to a gene; V was cut back by 6 bases and J by 0 bases. One entry per CDR3 protein, called by TCRdb with MiXCR from the RT-PCR reads. Found here are roughly 960,000 distinct CDR3 sequences, more than 15% of them singletons; the top ten hold 5% to 6.5%. This clonotype turned up a few times. The source is a human donor who was either an allogeneic HSCT recipient or a stem cell or donor lymphocyte infusion donor (not recorded which). It is not recorded whose cells these are; they may come from a transplant donor. The sequenced sample was blood, either unsorted or a sorted T cell fraction (not recorded which). The rearrangement joins TRBV12-3 or TRBV12-4 to TRBJ2-7; TRBD1 matches 9 bases. DNA of the CDR3: TGTGCCAGCAGCGGGGACAGGGAAAGCTCCTACGAGCAGTACTTC. Translating it yields CASSGDRESSYEQYF.